These 26 T cell receptor beta chains share one sample of origin, sequenced in a study of cytomegalovirus exposure and HLA in healthy donors. PCR amplification relied on 60 Vbeta primers (plus 13 Jbeta primers). Profiled with immunoSEQ multiplex PCR; TCRdb holds only in-frame clones, not every one. The data contain fewer than 250,000 clones, around 80% of them singletons. The sample was PBMCs. All receptors derive from a man aged 35 to 55 in good health and CMV-seropositive.

CDR3: CSVEDSTGYGYTF. CDR3 bases: TGCAGCGTTGAAGATTCGACAGGGTATGGCTACACCTTC. J is TRBJ1-2 and V is TRBV29-1; 7 bases match TRBD1. Germline trimming cut 0 bases from V and 5 bases from J; bases unmatched to any gene: 3. Per the germline V gene, CDR1 is SQVTM and CDR2 is ANQGSEA. This CDR3 comprises 13 residues.

V is TRBV25-1 and J is TRBJ2-3, with D unclear. Trimming left V 1 base short and J 4 bases short, with 18 bases between. The CDR3 covers 17 residues. Germline V CDR1 and CDR2: MGHDK, SYGVNS. The DNA for the CDR3 is TGTGCCAGCAGTGAATGGAAGGTAGCAGCTCCGCCAGATACGCAGTATTTT. Translated: CASSEWKVAAPPDTQYF.

The chain employs TRBV10-1 and TRBJ2-7; TRBD1 might be the D (6 bases). Germline V gene sequence: CDR1 WNHNN, CDR2 SYGVQD (reference sequence). V was cut by 0 bases and J by 0 bases, with 12 bases left in between. The CDR3 is 16 amino acids. The CDR3 DNA is TGCGCCAGCAGTGAGTCCGGACAGCCCAGCTCCTACGAGCAGTACTTC. This sequence encodes CASSESGQPSSYEQYF.

CDR3 region: CASSQAGQANEQFF. CDR3 nucleotide sequence: TGTGCCAGCAGCCAAGCTGGGCAAGCCAATGAGCAGTTCTTC. The chain joins TRBV4-2 to TRBJ2-1; D not resolved. Germline loops: CDR1 LGHNA, CDR2 YNFKEQ. Between the trimmed V and J ends, which lost 1 base and 6 bases, there was a span of 10 bases. The CDR3 totals 14 residues.

The J gene is TRBJ2-3, the V gene TRBV7-2; D is perhaps TRBD1 (6 bases). The CDR3 runs to 11 residues. Germline-derived CDR1 and CDR2 are SGHTA and FQGNSA. V shed 11 bases and J shed 2 bases, with 8 bases lying between them. CDR3 DNA sequence: TGTGCCTCAGGGGTCACAGATACGCAGTATTTT. This codes for CASGVTDTQYF.

This chain links TRBV7-8 with TRBJ1-1; a weak D match, TRBD1 (5 bases). This CDR3 region has 15 residues. V dropped 0 bases and J dropped 0 bases, with 8 bases sitting between them. The germline V gene encodes CDR1 SGHVS and CDR2 FQNEAQ. DNA for the CDR3: TGTGCCAGCAGCTTAGCGGGGGGGATGAACACTGAAGCTTTCTTT. This translates into CASSLAGGMNTEAFF.

V and J are TRBV29-1 and TRBJ2-2; 9 nucleotides match TRBD1. The CDR3 loop spans 14 amino acids. From germline, CDR1 is SQVTM and CDR2 ANQGSEA. Unmatched junction bases numbered 7, after V lost 4 bases and J lost 7 bases. CDR3 DNA sequence: TGCAGCGTTGTCGGGACAGGGTTTAACGGGGAGCTGTTTTTT. Amino acid sequence: CSVVGTGFNGELFF.

The chain joins TRBV28 to TRBJ1-2; D ambiguous. V lost 3 bases and J lost 4, with 9 bases in between. The CDR3 is 13 amino acids. CDR1 and CDR2 from the germline V gene are MDHEN and SYDVKM. Written as DNA, the CDR3 is TGTGCCAGCAGTTTGATCAGGTCCTATGGCTACACCTTC. Translation gives CASSLIRSYGYTF.

In this sample, this clone turned up once. The chain has TRBV7-6 and TRBJ1-5; weak D call: TRBD1 (5 bases). Trimming removed 1 base at V and 6 bases at J, with 10 bases between. CDR3 size: 14 residues. Germline CDR1 is SGHVS and CDR2 is FNYEAQ. The CDR3 loop is CASSLDGGGQPQHF. DNA of the CDR3: TGTGCCAGCAGCTTAGATGGGGGGGGTCAGCCCCAGCATTTT.

This clone appeared a few times. The chain couples TRBV29-1 to TRBJ1-1; the D gene is possibly TRBD1 (5 bases). The CDR3 consists of 15 residues. Germline V CDR1 and CDR2: SQVTM, ANQGSEA. V lost 4 bases to trimming and J lost 1 base, with 16 bases between them. The CDR3 nucleotides are TGCAGCGTTGTAGCGGGGCCGGACCGGAACACTGAAGCTTTCTTT. It is translated as CSVVAGPDRNTEAFF. The whole variable domain, filled in from reference TRBV29-1 and TRBJ1-1, reads SAVISQKPSRDICQRGTSLTIQCQVDSQVTMMFWYRQQPGQSLTLIATANQGSEATYESGFVIDKFPISRPNLTFSTLTVSNMSPEDSSIYLCSVVAGPDRNTEAFFGQGTRLTVV.

This chain connects TRBV9 to TRBJ1-2, with TRBD1 as a possible D gene (5 bases). Germline V lookup: CDR1 SGDLS, CDR2 YYNGEE. V was clipped by 0 bases and J by 2 bases, with 8 bases between them. There are 14 residues in the CDR3. CDR3 in amino acids: CASSVEGKNYGYTF. The CDR3 DNA is TGTGCCAGCAGCGTAGAGGGGAAAAACTATGGCTACACCTTC. The whole variable domain, filled in from reference TRBV9 and TRBJ1-2, reads DSGVTQTPKHLITATGQRVTLRCSPRSGDLSVYWYQQSLDQGLQFLIQYYNGEERAKGNILERFSAQQFPDLHSELNLSSLELGDSALYFCASSVEGKNYGYTFGSGTRLTVV.

This CDR3 is CASRDRAAKGELFF. CDR3 sequence (DNA): TGTGCCAGCCGGGACAGGGCGGCGAAGGGGGAGCTGTTTTTT. The chain joins TRBV2 to TRBJ2-2; 9 bases are shared with TRBD1. Germline-derived CDR1 and CDR2 are SNHLY and FYNNEI. The CDR3 totals 14 residues. The J segment lost 8 bases and the V segment lost 8 bases, leaving 9 bases of the junction unmatched.

The chain couples TRBV5-5 to TRBJ1-3; D uncertain. The length of the CDR3 is 15 residues. Germline CDR1 and CDR2: SGHKS and YYEKEE (reference sequence). V lost 0 bases, J lost 2 bases, and 9 bases lay in between. CDR3 region: CASSLARPAGNTIYF. The DNA for the CDR3 is TGTGCCAGCAGCTTGGCCCGTCCCGCTGGAAACACCATATATTTT.

In this sample, this clone turned up once. As DNA, the CDR3 is TGTGCCACCAGCAGAGATCTTGGGACTAGCGGGAGTTATTCCTACAATGAGCAGTTCTTC. Protein sequence: CATSRDLGTSGSYSYNEQFF. The rearrangement links TRBV15 to TRBJ2-1; 14 nucleotides agree with TRBD2. The junction had 8 bases not matched to a gene; V was cut back by 0 bases and J by 1 base. This CDR3 has 20 residues. CDR1 LNHNV and CDR2 YYDKDF come from the germline V gene (reference sequence). Combining the CDR3 with reference TRBV15 and TRBJ2-1 gives the whole variable domain DAMVIQNPRYQVTQFGKPVTLSCSQTLNHNVMYWYQQKSSQAPKLLFHYYDKDFNNEADTPDNFQSRRPNTSFCFLDIRSPGLGDTAMYLCATSRDLGTSGSYSYNEQFFGPGTRLTVL.

The chain links TRBV6-1 to TRBJ1-4, with D possibly TRBD1 on 6 matching bases. This CDR3 spans 13 amino acids. The V gene lost 11 bases and the J gene lost 4 bases, with 14 bases spanning the gap. The germline V gene encodes CDR1 MNHNS and CDR2 SASEGT. CDR3 nucleotides: TGTGCCGCTCAGGACAGCTATAATGAAAAACTGTTTTTT. As protein: CAAQDSYNEKLFF.

This clone has a single count. The chain joins TRBV9 to TRBJ2-3; the match to TRBD2 covers 12 bases. J was trimmed by 3 bases and V by 4 bases; bases with no gene match: 6. CDR3 length: 16 amino acids. CDR1 and CDR2 from the germline V gene are SGDLS and YYNGEE. This CDR3 reads CASSLGLAGTTDTQYF. CDR3 nucleotide sequence: TGTGCCAGCAGCCTAGGACTAGCGGGGACGACAGATACGCAGTATTTT.

CDR3 in amino acids: CASSLRSEAFF. CDR3 in DNA: TGTGCCAGCTCTTTGAGGAGTGAAGCTTTCTTT. V usage is TRBV18 and J usage is TRBJ1-1; D not resolved. There are 11 residues in the CDR3. The ends were cut back, 6 bases at V and 7 bases at J, with 9 bases in the middle. Germline CDR1 and CDR2: KGHSH and LQKENI.

The V gene is TRBV27, the J gene TRBJ1-4; tentatively, D is TRBD1 (5 bases). The CDR3 runs 14 residues. V was trimmed by 6 bases and J by 8 bases, leaving 16 bases between them. Germline loops: CDR1 MNHEY, CDR2 SMNVEV (reference sequence). CDR3 residues: CASRAGPSREKLFF. For the CDR3, the DNA is TGTGCCAGCAGGGCGGGACCTTCCAGGGAAAAACTGTTTTTT. The entire variable domain, with the rest obtained from reference TRBV27 and TRBJ1-4, is as follows: EAQVTQNPRYLITVTGKKLTVTCSQNMNHEYMSWYRQDPGLGLRQIYYSMNVEVTDKGDVPEGYKVSRKEKRNFPLILESPSPNQTSLYFCASRAGPSREKLFFGSGTQLSVL.

V gene TRBV27 combines with J gene TRBJ1-5; weak D call: TRBD1 (6 bases). The length of the CDR3 is 15 residues. Germline lookup yields CDR1 MNHEY and CDR2 SMNVEV (reference sequence). V was trimmed by 6 bases and J by 3 bases, leaving 15 bases between them. The CDR3 reads CASSKHRDLNQPQHF. DNA of the CDR3: TGTGCCAGCAGCAAACACAGGGACCTCAATCAGCCCCAGCATTTT.

A few counts support this clone. The CDR3 sequence: CSARDGAEQYF. The CDR3 bases are TGCAGTGCTAGAGATGGGGCAGAACAGTACTTC. The J gene is TRBJ2-4, the V gene TRBV20-1; TRBD1 is a possible D gene (5 bases). This CDR3 spans 11 amino acids. Germline-derived CDR1 and CDR2 are DFQATT and SNEGSKA (reference sequence). Trimming stripped 0 bases from V and 13 bases from J, with 10 bases between.

This clone was detected only a few times. The J gene is TRBJ1-2, the V gene TRBV5-4, with 9 bases that match TRBD1. The germline gives CDR1 SGHNT, CDR2 YYREEE (reference sequence). V was clipped by 4 bases and J by 6 bases; unmatched bases: 7. The length of the CDR3 is 14 residues. The DNA for the CDR3 is TGTGCCAGCAGCGCAGACAGGGGGACCAATGGCTACACCTTC. It specifies CASSADRGTNGYTF.

The gene calls are TRBV5-1 and TRBJ2-1; tentative D call: TRBD2 (6 bases). V gave up 0 bases and J gave up 6 bases, with 16 bases separating them. Germline lookup yields CDR1 SGHRS and CDR2 YFSETQ. CDR3 length: 16 amino acids. The CDR3 loop is CASSLGGANGGNEQFF. The DNA of the CDR3 is TGCGCCAGCAGCTTGGGGGGAGCCAACGGGGGCAATGAGCAGTTCTTC.

This chain connects TRBV7-3 to TRBJ2-3; possibly TRBD1 for D (7 bases). CDR3 size: 16 residues. Trimming took 3 bases from V and 0 from J, leaving 13 bases between them. Germline V gene lookup returns CDR1 SGHTA and CDR2 FQGTGA. CDR3 nucleotide sequence: TGTGCCAGCAGCTTGCAGGGGGAGGCTAGCACAGATACGCAGTATTTT. This sequence encodes CASSLQGEASTDTQYF.

This clone was detected a few times. The chain combines TRBV6-4 with TRBJ2-3, with D hard to call. V lost 8 bases to trimming and J lost 2 bases, with 17 bases between them. The CDR3 runs to 15 residues. Germline CDR1 and CDR2: MRHNA and SNTAGT. In DNA form, the CDR3 reads TGTGCCAGCGCAAGAGGATCAAGCGACACAGATACGCAGTATTTT. Its protein product is CASARGSSDTDTQYF.

The chain couples TRBV19 to TRBJ2-7; 7 positions agree with TRBD2. Germline CDR1 is LNHDA and CDR2 is SQIVND (reference sequence). V lost 5 bases to trimming and J lost 0 bases; unmatched junction nucleotides: 10. This CDR3 region has 16 residues. For the CDR3, the DNA is TGTGCCAGTAGTCCGCGGCTAGCGGAACTCTCCTACGAGCAGTACTTC. Amino acid sequence: CASSPRLAELSYEQYF.

This chain connects TRBV10-3 to TRBJ2-5; TRBD2 matches 9 bases. Looked up from germline, CDR1 is ENHRY and CDR2 is SYGVKD. The ends lost 8 bases at V and 2 bases at J; junction bases unmatched: 9. The CDR3 consists of 15 residues. The CDR3 DNA is TGTGCCATCGGTCACCCAGCGGGAGGACAAGAGACCCAGTACTTC. Translating it yields CAIGHPAGGQETQYF.